Below, 22 T cell receptor beta chains from the same sample are listed, as sequenced in a study of T cells in Graves' hyperthyroidism and ophthalmopathy (dated 2019 in TCRdb). Libraries were built with multiplex PCR. TCRdb lists the instrument as Illumina HiSeq 2000. TCR beta CDR3 regions were amplified from RNA transcripts. For the first round of RT-PCR on the TCR CDR3, the HTBI primer set was used together with the Qiagen OneStep RT-PCR kit. In-frame beta chains were kept once TCRdb had trimmed the public reads at Q25 with fastp and called clones with MiXCR. Each CDR3 protein gets just one entry, which takes the most common genes and DNA from the rows behind it. The sample records about 400,000 distinct CDR3 sequences, 14% to 15% of which are singletons. Of the sample, roughly an eighth is held by the ten largest clones. The material sequenced was blood. The receptors here all came from a man younger than 30 with Graves' ophthalmopathy.

This clonotype occurred many times. This CDR3 is CASSFRMNTDTQYF. The CDR3 DNA follows: TGCGCCAGCAGCTTTCGGATGAACACAGATACGCAGTATTTT. J is TRBJ2-3 and V is TRBV5-1; D is ambiguous. Germline V gives CDR1 SGHRS, CDR2 YFSETQ. The CDR3 extends over 14 amino acids. Trimming stripped 2 bases from V and 2 bases from J, with 9 bases between.

This clonotype was counted at least ten times. The V gene is TRBV10-3, the J gene TRBJ2-1; no clear D gene. This CDR3 has 16 residues. The germline gives CDR1 ENHRY, CDR2 SYGVKD. The germline V and J ends were trimmed by 1 base and 0 bases, with 10 bases remaining between them. The DNA of the CDR3 is TGTGCCATCAGTGAGTTTGACCGGAGCTCCTACAATGAGCAGTTCTTC. Its translation is CAISEFDRSSYNEQFF.

In nucleotides, the CDR3 is TGCAGCGTTGTGACAGGGTGGAGCTATGGCTACACCTTC. Its translation is CSVVTGWSYGYTF. The rearrangement joins TRBV29-1 to TRBJ1-2, with 7 bases matching TRBD1. Germline lookup yields CDR1 SQVTM and CDR2 ANQGSEA. V was pared by 4 bases and J by 4 bases, with 6 bases of the junction left unmatched. This CDR3 has 13 residues.

The V gene is TRBV9, the J gene TRBJ2-4; 9 nucleotides agree with TRBD1. V gave up 4 bases and J gave up 6 bases; unmatched junction bases: 5. This CDR3 contains 14 residues. Germline CDR1 reads SGDLS; CDR2 reads YYNGEE. This chain's CDR3 is CASSPKTGGNIQYF. CDR3 coding DNA: TGTGCCAGCAGCCCAAAGACAGGGGGAAACATTCAGTACTTC. Together with reference TRBV9 and TRBJ2-4, the CDR3 gives the full variable domain: DSGVTQTPKHLITATGQRVTLRCSPRSGDLSVYWYQQSLDQGLQFLIQYYNGEERAKGNILERFSAQQFPDLHSELNLSSLELGDSALYFCASSPKTGGNIQYFGAGTRLSVL.

This clonotype was counted many times. The CDR3 sequence is CASSVGQGNEQFF. DNA for the CDR3: TGCGCCAGCAGTGTAGGCCAGGGCAATGAGCAGTTCTTC. The V gene is TRBV10-1, the J gene TRBJ2-1; TRBD1 is a possible D gene (5 bases). This CDR3 is built from 13 residues. Germline V gene data show CDR1 as WNHNN and CDR2 as SYGVQD (reference sequence). Deletions cut 4 bases from V and 6 bases from J, with 10 bases between.

The V gene is TRBV12-3 or TRBV12-4, the J gene TRBJ1-1; TRBD1 is a possible D gene (5 bases). V lost 2 bases and J lost 12, with 13 bases in between. The CDR3 is 12 residues long. CDR3 loop: CASSLIPGDSFF. In DNA, the CDR3 is TGTGCCAGCAGTTTAATACCGGGGGACTCTTTCTTT.

In this sample, this clonotype turned up many times. The rearrangement joins TRBV4-2 to TRBJ2-6; D is perhaps TRBD1 (6 bases). Trimming left V 0 bases short and J 4 bases short, with 10 bases between. The CDR3 is 16 residues long. The germline V gene has CDR1 LGHNA and CDR2 YNFKEQ. The CDR3 region is CASSQDGGAGANVLTF. CDR3 DNA: TGTGCCAGCAGCCAAGATGGGGGCGCCGGGGCCAACGTCCTGACTTTC.

This clonotype has at least ten counts. The CDR3 region is CASSQAGANTDTQYF. In DNA form, the CDR3 reads TGCGCCAGCAGCCAAGCGGGGGCCAACACAGATACGCAGTATTTT. The gene calls are TRBV4-1 and TRBJ2-3, with D perhaps TRBD1 or TRBD2 (6 bases each). From germline, CDR1 is MGHRA and CDR2 YSYEKL. The CDR3 totals 15 residues. The V end lost 1 base, the J end lost 2 bases, and 10 bases lay between the germline ends.

Comments on this clonotype: A much larger clonotype is one base distant, so this may be a read error. The CDR3 region is CASGKGEVSQEDTGELFF. CDR3 nucleotides: TGTGCCAGCGGAAAAGGGGAGGTTAGCCAGGAGGACACCGGGGAGCTGTTTTTT. The rearrangement joins TRBV2 to TRBJ2-2; D possibly corresponds to TRBD2 (6 bases). Trimming left V 8 bases short and J 3 bases short, with 25 bases between. The CDR3 consists of 18 residues. Germline V gene sequence: CDR1 SNHLY, CDR2 FYNNEI.

V and J are TRBV27 and TRBJ1-5; D perhaps matches TRBD1 (5 bases). The germline V gene has CDR1 MNHEY and CDR2 SMNVEV (reference sequence). Trimming removed 0 bases from V and 1 base from J, with 7 bases in between. This CDR3 comprises 15 residues. CDR3 DNA: TGTGCCAGCAGTTTATCAGGGGCGAGCAATCAGCCCCAGCATTTT. It encodes CASSLSGASNQPQHF.

The chain combines TRBV28 with TRBJ1-1; 9 bases fit TRBD1. CDR1 and CDR2 from the germline V gene are MDHEN and SYDVKM. The CDR3 has 14 amino acids. The trim removed 2 bases at V and 3 bases at J, leaving 1 base unmatched. As DNA, the CDR3 is TGTGCCAGCAGTTTAGGGGACAGGGACACTGAAGCTTTCTTT. It codes for CASSLGDRDTEAFF.

At least ten counts were recorded for this clonotype. This chain uses TRBV12-3 or TRBV12-4 with TRBJ2-3, with 7 bases aligning to TRBD2. V was clipped by 6 bases and J by 3 bases; unmatched bases: 9. The CDR3 loop spans 15 amino acids. The CDR3 bases are TGTGCCAGCAGGGGAGCGGGAAGCTGTACAGATACGCAGTATTTT. Its translation: CASRGAGSCTDTQYF.

Many counts were recorded for this clonotype. The chain is built from TRBV4-2 and TRBJ2-7; 8 positions agree with TRBD2. Germline V gives CDR1 LGHNA, CDR2 YNFKEQ. With 0 bases clipped from V and 3 bases from J, the junction kept 4 bases outside the gene matches. CDR3 length equals 15 residues. In DNA form, the CDR3 reads TGTGCCAGCAGCCAAGATACACGGGAGGGCTACGAGCAGTACTTC. As protein: CASSQDTREGYEQYF.

This clonotype was picked up many times. This rearrangement joins TRBV5-1 to TRBJ2-7; 8 positions agree with TRBD2. V was pared by 4 bases and J by 2 bases, with 5 bases of the junction left unmatched. The germline CDR1 and CDR2 sequences are SGHRS and YFSETQ. The CDR3 sequence is 14 residues long. CDR3 sequence reads: CASSPGLGPYEQYF. CDR3 sequence (DNA): TGCGCCAGCAGCCCGGGACTAGGGCCCTACGAGCAGTACTTC.

The J gene is TRBJ2-7, the V gene TRBV7-2; 12 bases line up with TRBD2. This CDR3 is 19 amino acids long. Trimming took 2 bases from V and 0 from J; bases not matched to a gene: 11. Germline V CDR1 and CDR2: SGHTA, FQGNSA. The CDR3: CASSLKGGLAGGSSYEQYF. The CDR3 DNA is TGTGCCAGCAGCTTAAAGGGCGGGCTAGCGGGAGGGAGCTCCTACGAGCAGTACTTC.

V usage is TRBV25-1 and J usage is TRBJ1-2, with D possibly TRBD1 on 5 matching bases. The CDR3 spans 13 residues. V was shortened by 7 bases and J by 3 bases, with 12 bases between the two germline ends. Germline CDR1 MGHDK, CDR2 SYGVNS. In nucleotides, the CDR3 is TGTGCCAGCAAACGGGACGGACACTATGGCTACACCTTC. The encoded protein is CASKRDGHYGYTF.

The sample holds many counts of this clonotype. This chain connects TRBV6-2 or TRBV6-3 to TRBJ2-3; D unclear. CDR1 is MNHEY, CDR2 SVGEGT, per germline. Trimming left V 6 bases short and J 4 bases short, with 17 bases between. The CDR3 is 15 residues long. CDR3 region: CASSSTWDRADTQYF. CDR3 in DNA: TGTGCCAGCAGCAGTACCTGGGATAGGGCAGATACGCAGTATTTT.

This chain links TRBV10-2 with TRBJ2-5, with no clear D. V lost 8 bases, J lost 5 bases, and 12 bases lay in between. CDR3 length: 12 amino acids. The germline V gene encodes CDR1 WSHSY and CDR2 SAAADI. CDR3 nucleotide sequence: TGCGCCAGCGTGGGAACAGCCGAGACCCAGTACTTC. Its protein product is CASVGTAETQYF.

There are a few counts of this clonotype. The V and J genes are TRBV7-9 and TRBJ2-4; TRBD1 is a possible D gene (6 bases). This CDR3 region has 14 residues. With 4 bases removed from V and 2 bases from J, the gap between germline ends came to 9 bases. Germline-derived CDR1 and CDR2 are SEHNR and FQNEAQ (reference sequence). The CDR3: CASSSDSSKNIQYF. Written as DNA, the CDR3 is TGTGCCAGCAGCTCGGACAGCTCCAAAAACATTCAGTACTTC.

Many counts were recorded for this clonotype. The chain carries TRBV2 and TRBJ2-5; TRBD2 matches at 7 bases. The V gene's germline CDR1 is SNHLY and CDR2 FYNNEI. J gave up 0 bases and V 7 bases, and 5 bases lay outside the gene matches. This CDR3 is 14 amino acids long. CDR3 in amino acids: CASNREADQETQYF. DNA of the CDR3: TGTGCCAGCAACCGGGAGGCAGACCAAGAGACCCAGTACTTC. Looking up the rest from reference TRBV2 and TRBJ2-5 gives the full variable domain: EPEVTQTPSHQVTQMGQEVILRCVPISNHLYFYWYRQILGQKVEFLVSFYNNEISEKSEIFDDQFSVERPDGSNFTLKIRSTKLEDSAMYFCASNREADQETQYFGPGTRLLVL.

This clonotype has a handful of counts. The chain carries TRBV25-1 and TRBJ2-1, with 9 bases identical to TRBD2. In germline, CDR1 is MGHDK, CDR2 SYGVNS. This CDR3 is built from 16 residues. V shed 1 base, J shed 7 bases, and the junction held 8 bases outside the gene matches. The CDR3 protein is CASSESGGGARNEQFF. The CDR3 nucleotides are TGTGCCAGCAGTGAATCAGGCGGGGGGGCACGGAATGAGCAGTTCTTC. The variable domain in full, completed from reference TRBV25-1 and TRBJ2-1, reads EADIYQTPRYLVIGTGKKITLECSQTMGHDKMYWYQQDPGMELHLIHYSYGVNSTEKGDLSSESTVSRIRTEHFPLTLESARPSHTSQYLCASSESGGGARNEQFFGPGTRLTVL.

There are a few counts of this clonotype. The chain uses TRBV10-3 and TRBJ1-2; possibly TRBD1 for D (5 bases). This CDR3 spans 12 amino acids. V gave up 8 bases and J gave up 5 bases, with 12 bases separating them. Germline assignment: CDR1 ENHRY and CDR2 SYGVKD. CDR3 DNA sequence: TGTGCCATCCAGCAACAGGAATATGGCTACACCTTC. Its protein is CAIQQQEYGYTF.